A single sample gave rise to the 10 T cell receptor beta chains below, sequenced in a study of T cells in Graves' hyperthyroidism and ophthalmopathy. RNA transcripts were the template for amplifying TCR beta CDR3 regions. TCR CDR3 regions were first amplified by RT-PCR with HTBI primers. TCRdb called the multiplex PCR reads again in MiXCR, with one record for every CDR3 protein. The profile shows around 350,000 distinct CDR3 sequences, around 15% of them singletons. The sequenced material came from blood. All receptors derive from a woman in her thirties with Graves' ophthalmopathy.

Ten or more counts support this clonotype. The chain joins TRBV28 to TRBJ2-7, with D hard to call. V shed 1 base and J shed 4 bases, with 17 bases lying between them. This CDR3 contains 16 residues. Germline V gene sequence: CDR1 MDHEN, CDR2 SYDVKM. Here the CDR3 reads CASSLLTPASLYEQYF. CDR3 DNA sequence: TGTGCCAGCAGTTTATTGACTCCCGCAAGCCTATACGAGCAGTACTTC.

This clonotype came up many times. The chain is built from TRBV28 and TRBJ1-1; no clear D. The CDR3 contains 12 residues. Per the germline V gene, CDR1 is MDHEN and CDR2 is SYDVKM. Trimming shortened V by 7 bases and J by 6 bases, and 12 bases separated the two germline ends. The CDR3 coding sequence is TGTGCCAGCAAGGAGGGATCGCCTGAAGCTTTCTTT. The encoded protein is CASKEGSPEAFF. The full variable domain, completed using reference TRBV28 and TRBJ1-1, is DVKVTQSSRYLVKRTGEKVFLECVQDMDHENMFWYRQDPGLGLRLIYFSYDVKMKEKGDIPEGYSVSREKKERFSLILESASTNQTSMYLCASKEGSPEAFFGQGTRLTVV.

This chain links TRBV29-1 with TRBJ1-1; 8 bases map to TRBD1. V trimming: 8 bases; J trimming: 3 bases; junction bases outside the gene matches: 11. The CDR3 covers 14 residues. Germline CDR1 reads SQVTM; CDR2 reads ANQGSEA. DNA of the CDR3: TGCAGCACAGGACAGGGACGAGGGCACACTGAAGCTTTCTTT. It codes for CSTGQGRGHTEAFF.

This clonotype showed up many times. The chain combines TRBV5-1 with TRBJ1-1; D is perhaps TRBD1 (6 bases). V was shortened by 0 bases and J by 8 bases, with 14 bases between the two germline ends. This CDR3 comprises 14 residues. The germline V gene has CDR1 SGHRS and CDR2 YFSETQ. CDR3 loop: CASSLGDIPGEAFF. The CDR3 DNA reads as TGCGCCAGCAGCTTGGGGGACATTCCCGGAGAAGCTTTCTTT. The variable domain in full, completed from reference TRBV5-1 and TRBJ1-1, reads KAGVTQTPRYLIKTRGQQVTLSCSPISGHRSVSWYQQTPGQGLQFLFEYFSETQRNKGNFPGRFSGRQFSNSRSEMNVSTLELGDSALYLCASSLGDIPGEAFFGQGTRLTVV.

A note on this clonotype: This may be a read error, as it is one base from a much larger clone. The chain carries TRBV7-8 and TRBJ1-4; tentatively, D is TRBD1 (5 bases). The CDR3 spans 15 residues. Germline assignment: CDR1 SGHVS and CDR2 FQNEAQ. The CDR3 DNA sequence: TGTGCCGGCAGCTCTCGACGGGGCACTAATGAAAAACTGTTTTTT. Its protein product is CAGSSRRGTNEKLFF.

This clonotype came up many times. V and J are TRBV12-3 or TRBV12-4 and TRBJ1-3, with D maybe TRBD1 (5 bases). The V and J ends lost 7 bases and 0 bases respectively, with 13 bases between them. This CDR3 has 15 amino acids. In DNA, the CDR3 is TGTGCCAGCATCTTTACAGGCAGCTCTGGAAACACCATATATTTT. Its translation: CASIFTGSSGNTIYF.

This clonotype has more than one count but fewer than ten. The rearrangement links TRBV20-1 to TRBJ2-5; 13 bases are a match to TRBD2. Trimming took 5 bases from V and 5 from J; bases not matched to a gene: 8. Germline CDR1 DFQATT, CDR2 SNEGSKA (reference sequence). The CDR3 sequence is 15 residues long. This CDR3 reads CSAPTSGGSPETQYF. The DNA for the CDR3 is TGCAGTGCTCCGACTAGCGGGGGGTCCCCGGAGACCCAGTACTTC.

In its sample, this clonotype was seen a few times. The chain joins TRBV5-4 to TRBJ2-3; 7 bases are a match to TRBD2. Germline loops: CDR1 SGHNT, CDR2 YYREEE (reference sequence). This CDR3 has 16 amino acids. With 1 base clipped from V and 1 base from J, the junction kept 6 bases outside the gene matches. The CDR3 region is CASSLRSTSGTDTQYF. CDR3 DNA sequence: TGTGCCAGCAGCTTGAGGTCTACTAGCGGCACAGATACGCAGTATTTT.

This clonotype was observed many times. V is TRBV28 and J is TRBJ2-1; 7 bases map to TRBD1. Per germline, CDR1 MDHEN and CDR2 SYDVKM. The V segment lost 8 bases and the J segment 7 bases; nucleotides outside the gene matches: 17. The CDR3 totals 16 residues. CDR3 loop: CASGVTGSSLGNEQFF. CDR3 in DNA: TGTGCCAGCGGGGTGACAGGGAGTAGCCTTGGGAATGAGCAGTTCTTC. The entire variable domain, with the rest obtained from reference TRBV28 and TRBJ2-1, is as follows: DVKVTQSSRYLVKRTGEKVFLECVQDMDHENMFWYRQDPGLGLRLIYFSYDVKMKEKGDIPEGYSVSREKKERFSLILESASTNQTSMYLCASGVTGSSLGNEQFFGPGTRLTVL.

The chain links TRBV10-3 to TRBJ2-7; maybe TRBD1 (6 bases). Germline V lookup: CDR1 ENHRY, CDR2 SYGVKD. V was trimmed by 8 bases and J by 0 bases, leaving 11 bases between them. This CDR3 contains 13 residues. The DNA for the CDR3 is TGTGCCATCTTGGACAGCAACTCCTACGAGCAGTACTTC. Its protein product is CAILDSNSYEQYF.